The 32 T cell receptor beta chains below all came from one sample that was sequenced in a study of cytomegalovirus exposure and HLA in healthy donors. Both 60 Vbeta primers and 13 Jbeta primers went into the PCR. Only in-frame clones appear in the TCRdb table, and some are missing; sequencing was by immunoSEQ multiplex PCR. The table shows roughly 99,000 clones, with around 76% occurring only once. The sequencing sample was made of PBMCs. All receptors come from a man under 40 in good health and CMV-seropositive.

The chain carries TRBV2 and TRBJ1-5; D is possibly TRBD1 (6 bases). Germline lookup yields CDR1 SNHLY and CDR2 FYNNEI. This CDR3 is 15 amino acids long. V lost 1 base and J 6 bases, leaving 13 bases between the germline ends. CDR3 in amino acids: CASSEERGEGQPQHF. CDR3 in DNA: TGTGCCAGCAGTGAAGAAAGGGGGGAGGGTCAGCCCCAGCATTTT.

On this clone: This is likely an artifact of a read error, given a far larger clone one base away. For the CDR3, the DNA is TGTGCCAGCAGCCCAGGAACAGGGTATTACGAGCAGTACTTC. As protein: CASSPGTGYYEQYF. V gene TRBV4-2 combines with J gene TRBJ2-7, with D perhaps matching TRBD1 (6 bases). There are 14 residues in the CDR3. The V gene lost 4 bases and the J gene lost 4 bases, with 14 bases spanning the gap. From germline, CDR1 is LGHNA and CDR2 YNFKEQ.

The V gene is TRBV7-2, the J gene TRBJ2-3; D is perhaps TRBD2 (6 bases). This CDR3 has 13 residues. Trimming stripped 3 bases from V and 6 bases from J, with 10 bases between. The germline V gene has CDR1 SGHTA and CDR2 FQGNSA. CDR3 loop: CASSFRLGDTQYF. The CDR3 bases are TGTGCCAGCAGCTTTCGACTAGGGGATACGCAGTATTTT.

J is TRBJ1-6 and V is TRBV6-1; 8 positions agree with TRBD1. V dropped 7 bases and J dropped 15; count of bases not matched to a gene: 17. The germline V gene has CDR1 MNHNS and CDR2 SASEGT. The CDR3 contains 15 residues. CDR3 region: CASTGPQGASVGLHF. In nucleotides, the CDR3 is TGTGCCAGCACGGGCCCTCAGGGGGCCTCTGTGGGCCTCCACTTT.

V gene TRBV10-3 combines with J gene TRBJ1-4, with D unresolved. The CDR3 sequence is 12 residues long. V shed 3 bases and J shed 13 bases, with 12 bases lying between them. The germline V gene has CDR1 ENHRY and CDR2 SYGVKD. The CDR3 sequence: CAISDSGLGLFF. CDR3 nucleotide sequence: TGTGCCATCAGTGACTCAGGTCTGGGACTGTTTTTT.

The J gene is TRBJ1-2, the V gene TRBV5-1; D unclear. V was clipped by 4 bases and J by 4 bases, with 17 bases between them. Germline CDR1 and CDR2: SGHRS and YFSETQ. The CDR3 totals 15 residues. CDR3 coding DNA: TGCGCCAGCAGCGCCGGGGAGGAAGGATTCTATGGCTACACCTTC. Translation: CASSAGEEGFYGYTF.

The J gene is TRBJ2-2, the V gene TRBV27, with a possible D match to TRBD2 (6 bases). Between the trimmed V and J ends, which lost 6 bases and 2 bases, there was a span of 16 bases. CDR1 and CDR2 (germline): MNHEY, SMNVEV (reference sequence). The CDR3 has 16 amino acids. Here the CDR3 reads CASRPVSGRNTGELFF. CDR3 bases: TGTGCCAGCAGACCAGTTAGCGGTCGAAACACCGGGGAGCTGTTTTTT.

This clone was seen more than once but under ten times. Other DNA sequences in this sample translate to the same CDR3. The chain carries TRBV2 and TRBJ1-2, with D perhaps matching TRBD1 (6 bases). V lost 5 bases and J 6 bases, leaving 7 bases between the germline ends. The CDR3 has 11 amino acids. CDR1 and CDR2 from the germline V gene are SNHLY and FYNNEI. CDR3 in DNA: TGTGCCAGCAGTTCAGGGGATGGCTACACCTTC. It encodes CASSSGDGYTF.

This clone was picked up one time. This chain links TRBV13 with TRBJ2-5; 14 nucleotides agree with TRBD2. Trimming removed 5 bases from V and 4 bases from J; junction bases left unmatched: 6. Germline V lookup: CDR1 PRHDT, CDR2 FYEKMQ (reference sequence). The CDR3 is made up of 16 amino acids. The CDR3 spells CASSNPGLAGVETQYF. In DNA form, the CDR3 reads TGTGCCAGCAGCAATCCGGGACTAGCGGGGGTAGAGACCCAGTACTTC.

This chain connects TRBV11-2 to TRBJ1-6; D is ambiguous. Germline CDR1 and CDR2: SGHAT and FQNNGV. V dropped 4 bases and J dropped 0 bases, with 10 bases sitting between them. CDR3 length: 16 amino acids. CDR3 sequence reads: CASSSHGSSYNSPLHF. In DNA, the CDR3 is TGTGCCAGCAGCTCCCATGGTAGCTCCTATAATTCACCCCTCCACTTT. The whole variable domain, remainder taken from reference TRBV11-2 and TRBJ1-6, is EAGVAQSPRYKIIEKRQSVAFWCNPISGHATLYWYQQILGQGPKLLIQFQNNGVVDDSQLPKDRFSAERLKGVDSTLKIQPAKLEDSAVYLCASSSHGSSYNSPLHFGNGTRLTVT.

The rearrangement uses TRBV11-3 and TRBJ2-2; the D gene is possibly TRBD2 (5 bases). The CDR3 has 17 residues. In germline, CDR1 is SGHNT, CDR2 YENEEA. The V gene lost 5 bases and the J gene lost 4 bases, with 20 bases spanning the gap. The CDR3 coding sequence is TGTGCCAGCAGCCCACGAAAGGGCACCCGGGGCACCGGGGAGCTGTTTTTT. Residues: CASSPRKGTRGTGELFF.

This chain links TRBV5-1 with TRBJ2-1, with D possibly being TRBD2 (5 bases). This CDR3 is built from 14 residues. Germline CDR1 reads SGHRS; CDR2 reads YFSETQ. Trimming shortened V by 3 bases and J by 6 bases, and 13 bases separated the two germline ends. This CDR3 reads CASSSYPGLNEQFF. DNA of the CDR3: TGCGCCAGCAGCTCGTATCCCGGACTCAATGAGCAGTTCTTC.

The chain couples TRBV19 to TRBJ2-1, with D maybe TRBD1 (5 bases). V lost 10 bases to trimming and J lost 6 bases, with 22 bases between them. CDR1 is LNHDA and CDR2 is SQIVND in the germline V gene (reference sequence). The CDR3 length is 15 residues. Here the CDR3 DNA reads TGTGCCACTGGTCTACAGGTCCCCCCATCCAATGAGCAGTTCTTC. The encoded protein is CATGLQVPPSNEQFF.

The rearrangement uses TRBV12-5 and TRBJ2-1; a weak D match, TRBD1 (6 bases). Trimming pared 5 bases from V and 0 bases from J, leaving 8 bases between. Per the germline V gene, CDR1 is LGHNT and CDR2 is FRNRAP. The CDR3 has 14 amino acids. The CDR3 spells CASGGQYSYNEQFF. In nucleotides, the CDR3 is TGTGCTAGTGGTGGACAGTACTCCTACAATGAGCAGTTCTTC.

This rearrangement joins TRBV19 to TRBJ2-7, with 7 bases matching TRBD2. Germline-derived CDR1 and CDR2 are LNHDA and SQIVND (reference sequence). The J segment lost 2 bases and the V segment lost 1 base, leaving 5 bases of the junction unmatched. This CDR3 comprises 15 residues. The CDR3 nucleotides read TGTGCCAGTAGTATAGTCAAGGCGGGGGCCTACGAGCAGTACTTC. Protein: CASSIVKAGAYEQYF.

V usage is TRBV15 and J usage is TRBJ1-2; TRBD1 might be the D (5 bases). V lost 4 bases to trimming and J lost 4 bases, with 7 bases between them. The CDR3 is made up of 12 amino acids. CDR1 and CDR2 from the germline V gene are LNHNV and YYDKDF (reference sequence). The CDR3 DNA is TGTGCCACCAGCACCGACAGCTATGGCTACACCTTC. Protein sequence: CATSTDSYGYTF.

The genes are TRBV7-9 and TRBJ1-2, with a possible D match to TRBD1 (5 bases). Germline values: CDR1 SEHNR, CDR2 FQNEAQ (reference sequence). V lost 4 bases and J 1 base, leaving 16 bases between the germline ends. The CDR3 has 16 residues. This CDR3 reads CASSYLRGTNNYGYTF. Written as DNA, the CDR3 is TGTGCCAGCAGCTACCTCCGCGGGACTAATAACTATGGCTACACCTTC.

The CDR3, as DNA: TGTGCCAGCACCCGGACAGGGGGGTCAGGCGAGCAGTACTTC. Its protein is CASTRTGGSGEQYF. The rearrangement uses TRBV7-9 and TRBJ2-5; 10 positions agree with TRBD1. The J call may be wrong; the DNA end is better matched by TRBJ2-7. This CDR3 region has 14 residues. The germline gives CDR1 SEHNR, CDR2 FQNEAQ (reference sequence).

The chain links TRBV25-1 to TRBJ2-1; 8 bases align to TRBD2. This CDR3 comprises 13 residues. The junction had 7 bases not matched to a gene; V was cut back by 9 bases and J by 6 bases. Germline V gene sequence: CDR1 MGHDK, CDR2 SYGVNS. Here the CDR3 reads CASSAGGRNEQFF. CDR3 in DNA: TGTGCCAGTTCGGCGGGGGGCCGCAATGAGCAGTTCTTC.

The DNA for the CDR3 is TGTGCCAGCACCCCGGGGGGGGGCCCTCACAATGAGCAGTTCTTC. Translation: CASTPGGGPHNEQFF. The V call is TRBV6-6, the J call TRBJ2-1; 8 nucleotides align to TRBD2. CDR1 and CDR2 from the germline V gene are MNHNY and SVGAGI (reference sequence). Trimming cost V 7 bases and J 5 bases; bases outside gene matches: 10. This CDR3 comprises 15 residues.

Concerning this clone itself: An end of the junction differs from the germline gene, which may be a read error. The gene calls are TRBV7-9 and TRBJ2-1; no definite D call. CDR1 is SEHNR and CDR2 is FQNEAQ in the germline V gene (reference sequence). The CDR3 runs 15 residues. The CDR3 DNA follows: TGTTCCAGCAGCTTCTATTCTCTTATCAACAATGAGCAGTTCTTC. Translation gives CSSSFYSLINNEQFF. Full variable domain (remainder filled in from reference TRBV7-9 and TRBJ2-1): DTGVSQNPRHKITKRGQNVTFRCDPISEHNRLYWYRQTLGQGPEFLTYFQNEAQLEKSRLLSDRFSAERPKGSFSTLEIQRTEQGDSAMYLCSSSFYSLINNEQFFGPGTRLTVL.

The chain carries TRBV18 and TRBJ2-3; D might be TRBD1 (6 bases). This CDR3 contains 15 residues. Trimming shortened V by 0 bases and J by 2 bases, and 9 bases separated the two germline ends. Germline V gene data show CDR1 as KGHSH and CDR2 as LQKENI. CDR3 sequence reads: CASSPPGQHTDTQYF. The CDR3 region has the DNA TGTGCCAGCTCACCACCCGGACAGCACACAGATACGCAGTATTTT.

CDR3 DNA sequence: TGCGCCAGCAGTGAGTTTGTCGCCTACGAGCAGTACTTC. Its protein is CASSEFVAYEQYF. The chain joins TRBV10-1 to TRBJ2-7; D uncertain. The CDR3 sequence is 13 residues long. V was trimmed by 1 base and J by 2 bases, leaving 6 bases between them. Germline V CDR1 and CDR2: WNHNN, SYGVQD (reference sequence).

The V and J genes are TRBV29-1 and TRBJ2-5, with TRBD2 identical over 7 bases. The J call is doubtful: the DNA matches TRBJ2-7 better. The CDR3 is 15 amino acids. Germline V lookup: CDR1 SQVTM, CDR2 ANQGSEA. DNA of the CDR3: TGCAGCGTAGTATTAGCGGGCCGGAGCTCCTACGAGCAGTACTTC. Translated: CSVVLAGRSSYEQYF.

The chain couples TRBV9 to TRBJ2-1; D remains ambiguous. Germline-derived CDR1 and CDR2 are SGDLS and YYNGEE. V was cut by 4 bases and J by 4 bases, with 3 bases left in between. CDR3 length: 11 residues. Here the CDR3 reads CASSQYNEQFF. Written as DNA, the CDR3 is TGTGCCAGCAGCCAGTACAATGAGCAGTTCTTC.

The count of this clone is one. V and J are TRBV30 and TRBJ1-2; D perhaps matches TRBD1 (6 bases). Germline CDR1 reads GTSNPN; CDR2 reads SVGIG (reference sequence). V shed 7 bases and J shed 0 bases, with 12 bases lying between them. The length of the CDR3 is 13 residues. The CDR3 region has the DNA TGTGCCTCCACAACAGGGCCTAACTATGGCTACACCTTC. Translated, it gives CASTTGPNYGYTF.

This chain uses TRBV5-6 with TRBJ2-1, with D perhaps TRBD1 (5 bases). The germline V and J ends were trimmed by 3 bases and 12 bases, with 13 bases remaining between them. The CDR3 totals 12 residues. The germline CDR1 and CDR2 sequences are SGHDT and YYEEEE. The CDR3 coding sequence is TGTGCCAGCAGCTCCCAGGGATGGGCGCAGTTCTTC. The encoded protein is CASSSQGWAQFF.

The V and J genes are TRBV18 and TRBJ1-2; TRBD1 aligns across 9 bases. Trimming removed 1 base from V and 8 bases from J; junction bases left unmatched: 2. The CDR3 totals 13 residues. The germline V gene encodes CDR1 KGHSH and CDR2 LQKENI. The CDR3 sequence is CASSPRDRAGYTF. Written as DNA, the CDR3 is TGTGCCAGCTCACCACGGGACAGGGCCGGCTACACCTTC.

The table lists this clone with a few counts. Other nucleotide sequences in the sample specify the same CDR3. The chain joins TRBV15 to TRBJ2-7, with 9 positions matching TRBD1. The CDR3 covers 14 residues. The germline CDR1 and CDR2 sequences are LNHNV and YYDKDF (reference sequence). Trimming took 3 bases from V and 4 from J; bases not matched to a gene: 4. The CDR3 loop is CATSRPGQGYEQYF. The CDR3 nucleotides read TGTGCCACCAGCAGGCCGGGACAGGGATACGAGCAGTACTTC.

This chain links TRBV12-2 with TRBJ2-4; the table's TRBD2 call for D was not verified on the DNA. TRBV12-2 is marked as a pseudogene. This CDR3 contains 16 residues. CDR3 sequence reads: CASRLSRRGSKNIQYF. CDR3 DNA: TGTGCAAGTCGCTTATCCCGTCGGGGGTCCAAAAACATTCAGTACTTC.

This chain connects TRBV25-1 to TRBJ2-3, with 10 nucleotides matching TRBD1. The germline gives CDR1 MGHDK, CDR2 SYGVNS. The CDR3 loop spans 15 amino acids. Germline trimming cut 4 bases from V and 2 bases from J; bases unmatched to any gene: 3. The CDR3 region is CASSAGQGDTDTQYF. CDR3 DNA sequence: TGTGCCAGCAGTGCTGGACAGGGGGACACAGATACGCAGTATTTT.

The V gene is TRBV6-5, the J gene TRBJ2-1; D unclear. V lost 7 bases, J lost 10 bases, and 14 bases lay in between. This CDR3 comprises 12 residues. Per germline, CDR1 MNHEY and CDR2 SVGAGI. In DNA, the CDR3 is TGTGCCAGCACGAACGCGTTTACGGAGCAGTTCTTC. It codes for CASTNAFTEQFF.